These 22 T cell receptor beta chains came from one sample sequenced in a study of beta chain features in type 1 diabetes. All of the isolated RNA was reverse transcribed, so expressed TCRB transcripts were sequenced. The protocol was immunoSEQ multiplex PCR, while the TCRdb copy is restricted to in-frame clones and leaves out a portion. There are over 500,000 clones in the sample; 15% to 17% occur only once, and approximately 0.087% lies in the top ten. The sequenced material came from naive CD4+ T cells from blood. The receptors originated from a man aged 18 to 29 in good health.

This clone was recorded a few times. This chain uses TRBV7-3 with TRBJ2-3, with a weak D call TRBD2 (5 bases). V shed 3 bases and J shed 6 bases, with 13 bases lying between them. Germline V lookup: CDR1 SGHTA, CDR2 FQGTGA. CDR3 size: 14 residues. CDR3 loop: CASSFGLLADTQYF. The CDR3 region has the DNA TGTGCCAGCAGCTTCGGGCTCTTAGCGGATACGCAGTATTTT.

V usage is TRBV7-3 and J usage is TRBJ2-1, with 8 bases that match TRBD2. There are 16 residues in the CDR3. Germline CDR1 is SGHTA and CDR2 is FQGTGA. Trimming at V came to 2 bases and at J to 6 bases, leaving 9 bases not matched to a gene. CDR3 amino acids: CASSLPGGTPGNEQFF. CDR3 DNA sequence: TGTGCCAGCAGCTTACCGGGGGGGACCCCCGGCAATGAGCAGTTCTTC.

This clone came up a few times. V usage is TRBV11-2 and J usage is TRBJ2-3; no definite D call. The CDR3 has 15 residues. The germline CDR1 and CDR2 sequences are SGHAT and FQNNGV. V shed 0 bases and J shed 2 bases, with 9 bases lying between them. CDR3 loop: CASSLDRSFTDTQYF. CDR3 bases: TGTGCCAGCAGCTTAGATCGGAGTTTCACAGATACGCAGTATTTT. Full variable domain (outside the CDR3, taken from reference TRBV11-2 and TRBJ2-3): EAGVAQSPRYKIIEKRQSVAFWCNPISGHATLYWYQQILGQGPKLLIQFQNNGVVDDSQLPKDRFSAERLKGVDSTLKIQPAKLEDSAVYLCASSLDRSFTDTQYFGPGTRLTVL.

This clone occurred a few times. The V gene is TRBV9, the J gene TRBJ2-1; D is undetermined. V was cut by 0 bases and J by 0 bases, with 13 bases left in between. Per the germline V gene, CDR1 is SGDLS and CDR2 is YYNGEE. The CDR3 has 17 residues. In DNA form, the CDR3 reads TGTGCCAGCAGCGTAGCTCGCCCGAGGAGCTCCTACAATGAGCAGTTCTTC. Translating it yields CASSVARPRSSYNEQFF. Full variable domain (missing parts from reference TRBV9 and TRBJ2-1): DSGVTQTPKHLITATGQRVTLRCSPRSGDLSVYWYQQSLDQGLQFLIQYYNGEERAKGNILERFSAQQFPDLHSELNLSSLELGDSALYFCASSVARPRSSYNEQFFGPGTRLTVL.

The rearrangement joins TRBV18 to TRBJ1-1; D may be TRBD1 (5 bases). Germline V gene lookup returns CDR1 KGHSH and CDR2 LQKENI. This CDR3 is built from 14 residues. V dropped 3 bases and J dropped 5 bases, with 13 bases sitting between them. CDR3 sequence (DNA): TGTGCCAGCTCACCGTGGCCAGGGAATACTGAAGCTTTCTTT. It encodes CASSPWPGNTEAFF.

This clone has more than one count but fewer than ten. The J gene is TRBJ1-5, the V gene TRBV2; D is undetermined. The germline CDR1 and CDR2 sequences are SNHLY and FYNNEI. The germline V and J ends were trimmed by 5 bases and 4 bases, with 9 bases remaining between them. The CDR3 is 13 amino acids. For the CDR3, the DNA is TGTGCCAGCAGTATCGACACGAATCAGCCCCAGCATTTT. Translation: CASSIDTNQPQHF.

There are a few counts of this clone. The J gene is TRBJ2-1, the V gene TRBV11-2; a possible D gene is TRBD2 (6 bases). Germline CDR1 SGHAT, CDR2 FQNNGV. The CDR3 covers 16 residues. V gave up 3 bases and J gave up 7 bases, with 19 bases separating them. This CDR3 reads CASSFVSGPGVNEQFF. CDR3 bases: TGTGCCAGCAGCTTCGTGTCGGGCCCGGGGGTGAATGAGCAGTTCTTC.

The rearrangement joins TRBV7-2 to TRBJ2-1; perhaps TRBD1 as D (6 bases). CDR1 and CDR2 from the germline V gene are SGHTA and FQGNSA. This CDR3 region has 14 residues. V was cut by 7 bases and J by 8 bases, with 18 bases left in between. DNA of the CDR3: TGTGCCAGCACTCCTTTTGGGACAAGCGATGAGCAGTTCTTC. Protein: CASTPFGTSDEQFF.

This clone was observed a few times. The chain joins TRBV29-1 to TRBJ2-5; D might be TRBD1 or TRBD2, each matching 5 bases. CDR3 length: 14 amino acids. The germline gives CDR1 SQVTM, CDR2 ANQGSEA. Trimming pared 6 bases from V and 1 base from J, leaving 15 bases between. CDR3 nucleotides: TGCAGCGTGGGGGATTTGAGGCCCCAAGAGACCCAGTACTTC. Amino acid sequence: CSVGDLRPQETQYF.

The chain couples TRBV10-3 to TRBJ1-5, with 7 nucleotides matching TRBD1. Germline V gene data show CDR1 as ENHRY and CDR2 as SYGVKD. With 8 bases clipped from V and 9 bases from J, the junction kept 13 bases outside the gene matches. The CDR3 has 14 amino acids. The CDR3 is CAIQRQGGSGPQHF. CDR3 DNA: TGTGCCATCCAACGACAGGGCGGGTCCGGGCCCCAGCATTTT.

The rearrangement uses TRBV15 and TRBJ1-2; D perhaps matches TRBD1 (5 bases). Germline assignment: CDR1 LNHNV and CDR2 YYDKDF (reference sequence). V was trimmed by 0 bases and J by 6 bases, leaving 14 bases between them. This CDR3 spans 15 amino acids. CDR3 nucleotides: TGTGCCACCAGCAGAGATTTGGGACGGGAGAATGGCTACACCTTC. Translated, it gives CATSRDLGRENGYTF.

The chain uses TRBV28 and TRBJ1-1; D is undetermined. In germline, CDR1 is MDHEN, CDR2 SYDVKM. This CDR3 region has 12 residues. Trimming stripped 6 bases from V and 6 bases from J, with 11 bases between. CDR3 in amino acids: CASSPTYPEAFF. The CDR3 DNA is TGTGCCAGCAGCCCTACTTACCCTGAAGCTTTCTTT.

This clone was seen a handful of times. This chain joins TRBV5-4 and TRBJ2-5; 9 nucleotides match TRBD1. Germline lookup yields CDR1 SGHNT and CDR2 YYREEE (reference sequence). The CDR3 sequence is 15 residues long. J gave up 5 bases and V 4 bases, and 9 bases lay outside the gene matches. The CDR3 sequence: CASSGGTGPQETQYF. The CDR3 DNA reads TGTGCCAGCAGCGGAGGGACAGGGCCTCAGGAGACCCAGTACTTC.

The V gene is TRBV6-6, the J gene TRBJ2-3, with D unresolved. The CDR3 has 11 residues. The germline V gene encodes CDR1 MNHNY and CDR2 SVGAGI (reference sequence). V gave up 2 bases and J gave up 11 bases, with 8 bases separating them. The CDR3 is CASSYLAEQYF. CDR3 coding DNA: TGTGCCAGCAGTTACCTCGCGGAGCAGTATTTT.

This clone has only a few counts. The chain recombines TRBV5-4 with TRBJ2-3; tentative D call: TRBD1 (5 bases). The CDR3 totals 15 residues. Between the trimmed V and J ends, which lost 0 bases and 3 bases, there was a span of 11 bases. Germline V gene data show CDR1 as SGHNT and CDR2 as YYREEE (reference sequence). The CDR3 loop reads CASSLAAGYTDTQYF. The CDR3 DNA reads as TGTGCCAGCAGCTTGGCCGCAGGGTATACAGATACGCAGTATTTT.

The chain carries TRBV30 and TRBJ2-1; D gene ambiguous. CDR1 is GTSNPN and CDR2 is SVGIG in the germline V gene (reference sequence). The CDR3 is 15 residues long. The ends were cut back, 0 bases at V and 3 bases at J, with 12 bases in the middle. The CDR3 loop reads CAWSVRRTLYNEQFF. For the CDR3, the DNA is TGTGCCTGGAGTGTACGGCGGACCCTCTACAATGAGCAGTTCTTC.

The chain uses TRBV5-6 and TRBJ1-1; tentatively, D is TRBD1 (6 bases). The CDR3 spans 14 residues. V shed 2 bases and J shed 8 bases, with 16 bases lying between them. Germline CDR1 SGHDT, CDR2 YYEEEE. The CDR3 here is CASSFLRRTAEAFF. CDR3 sequence (DNA): TGTGCCAGCAGCTTTTTGAGGAGGACAGCCGAAGCTTTCTTT.

This clone was seen more than once but under ten times. The V gene is TRBV9, the J gene TRBJ2-2, with a weak D call TRBD2 (6 bases). Trimming removed 4 bases at V and 1 base at J, with 14 bases between. Germline V lookup: CDR1 SGDLS, CDR2 YYNGEE. This CDR3 region has 16 residues. The CDR3 DNA reads as TGTGCCAGCAGCATAACCGGGACTGTGAACACCGGGGAGCTGTTTTTT. Amino acid sequence: CASSITGTVNTGELFF.

This clone was observed a few times. The same CDR3 can be traced to other DNA sequences in this sample. The V gene is TRBV29-1, the J gene TRBJ1-5; TRBD1 is a possible D gene (5 bases). Germline assignment: CDR1 SQVTM and CDR2 ANQGSEA. Trimming removed 4 bases from V and 1 base from J, with 11 bases in between. The CDR3 sequence is 14 residues long. The CDR3 nucleotides are TGCAGCGTTGCGGGGGAGAGAAGCAATCAGCCCCAGCATTTT. Amino acid sequence: CSVAGERSNQPQHF.

In DNA form, the CDR3 reads TGTGCCAGCAGCTCCCAAGGACTATCCTCCTATGGCTACACCTTC. Its protein is CASSSQGLSSYGYTF. This chain joins TRBV7-9 and TRBJ1-2; D gene uncertain. Germline assignment: CDR1 SEHNR and CDR2 FQNEAQ (reference sequence). The ends were cut back, 4 bases at V and 4 bases at J, with 16 bases in the middle. The length of the CDR3 is 15 residues.

Details on this clone: Other DNA sequences from this sample encode an identical CDR3 as well. This chain connects TRBV30 to TRBJ1-1; no clear D gene. The V gene lost 0 bases and the J gene lost 0 bases, with 8 bases spanning the gap. The CDR3 is 14 residues long. Germline CDR1 GTSNPN, CDR2 SVGIG (reference sequence). DNA for the CDR3: TGTGCCTGGAGTGTCCGGTCAGTGAACACTGAAGCTTTCTTT. Translated: CAWSVRSVNTEAFF.

This clone appeared a few times. This chain joins TRBV18 and TRBJ2-7, with D hard to call. Per germline, CDR1 KGHSH and CDR2 LQKENI. The V and J ends lost 4 bases and 0 bases respectively, with 7 bases between them. The CDR3 sequence is 13 residues long. Here the CDR3 DNA reads TGTGCCAGCTCACATGGTCCCTCCTACGAGCAGTACTTC. Translated: CASSHGPSYEQYF.